This paragraph covers one T cell receptor (beta chain) sequence. Its target is unknown. The sample originates from a study of T cell responses to AZD1222 COVID-19 vaccine. General study findings and limits: Clonal diversity may have been underestimated in mostly white British donors. Just six AZD1222 recipients were seropositive at baseline. Repertoires in all cases were sampled only once the peak T cell response had passed.

CDR3 length equals 15 residues. With V trimmed by 5 bases and J by 6 bases, 9 bases remained unmatched. From germline, CDR1 is LNHDA and CDR2 SQIVND (reference sequence). Only in-frame clones appear in the TCRdb table, and some are missing; sequencing was by immunoSEQ multiplex PCR. The data contain approximately 110,000 clones, 92% of them singletons. The source material was peripheral blood, sampled on day 0 of AZD1222 vaccination. The sequence derives from an adult in good health. The chain is built from TRBV19 and TRBJ2-1; 8 positions match TRBD1. The CDR3 protein is CASSLLDRAGNEQFF. CDR3 DNA sequence: TGTGCCAGTAGTCTACTGGACAGGGCCGGCAATGAGCAGTTCTTC. The variable domain in full, with the rest retrieved from reference TRBV19 and TRBJ2-1, is DGGITQSPKYLFRKEGQNVTLSCEQNLNHDAMYWYRQDPGQGLRLIYYSQIVNDFQKGDIAEGYSVSREKKESFPLTVTSAQKNPTAFYLCASSLLDRAGNEQFFGPGTRLTVL.